This is a list of T cell receptor beta chains from one sample in a study of response to subunit inactivated influenza vaccine. Each CDR3 protein is one row after TCRdb ran MiXCR on the RT-PCR reads. The sample shows over 650,000 distinct CDR3 sequences, roughly 20% of them seen only once. The sequences come from PBMCs from blood, collected less than 6 days after vaccination. Every receptor here comes from a man aged 45-60 years who received an inactivated influenza vaccine. Each CDR3 is given with its conserved first and last residue. The D gene is left open where the match is weak. A row's size may be missing; if present it is once, few, many or a size class.

TRBV20-1,TRBD1,TRBJ1-1,.,TGCAGTGCTAGAGGGGGGACAGTAAACACTGAAGCTTTCTTT,CSARGGTVNTEAFF
TRBV12-3/TRBV12-4,TRBD1,TRBJ2-7,.,TGTGCCAGCAGAAAACAGGGGGTCTACGAGCAGTACTTC,CASRKQGVYEQYF
TRBV12-3/TRBV12-4,TRBD2,TRBJ2-7,many,TGTGCCAGCCGAGGCCTAGCGGGACGCGAGCAGTACTTC,CASRGLAGREQYF
TRBV7-8,.,TRBJ2-3,.,TGTGCCAGCCACAACCAGGGCACAGATACGCAGTATTTT,CASHNQGTDTQYF
TRBV10-3,.,TRBJ2-5,few,TGTGCCATCAGTGAGTCAGGGTTTGGACCTCAGGGGACCCAGTACTTC,CAISESGFGPQGTQYF
TRBV28,.,TRBJ2-7,.,TGTGCCAGCAGTGTTGGGCCTACGGCGTACTTC,CASSVGPTAYF
TRBV29-1,TRBD1,TRBJ2-1,many,TGCAGCGTCCGACAGGGTTTGTCCTACAATGAGCAGTTCTTC,CSVRQGLSYNEQFF
TRBV11-2,.,TRBJ2-1,few,TGTGCCAGCAGCCGACAGAGCTCCTACAATGAGCAGTTCTTC,CASSRQSSYNEQFF
TRBV10-3,.,TRBJ1-2,.,TGTGCCATCAGTCCATCTACAGCGTATGGCTACACCTTC,CAISPSTAYGYTF
TRBV29-1,TRBD1,TRBJ2-2,many,TGCAGCGTTGTCGGGACAGACACCGGGGAGCTGTTTTTT,CSVVGTDTGELFF
TRBV4-2,TRBD2,TRBJ2-1,few,TGTGCCAGCAGCCAAAATTTAGCGGGAGCTTACAATGAGCAGTTCTTC,CASSQNLAGAYNEQFF
TRBV6-1,.,TRBJ1-5,.,TGTGCCAGCAGTCGGTGGGAGGGCAATCAGCCCCAGCATTTT,CASSRWEGNQPQHF
TRBV20-1,.,TRBJ2-7,few,TGCAGTGCTCCGGGCCCGAGCTCCTACGAGCAGTACTTC,CSAPGPSSYEQYF
TRBV7-2,.,TRBJ1-5,few,TGTGCCAGCAGCTCCGGACCACCTCCCAATCAGCCCCAGCATTTT,CASSSGPPPNQPQHF
TRBV4-1,.,TRBJ2-7,.,TGCGCCAGCAGCCAAGTTCGAGGGAACTATTACGAGCAGTACTTC,CASSQVRGNYYEQYF
TRBV20-1,TRBD2,TRBJ2-1,.,TGCAGTGCTAGCTCCGGGACTAGCTCGAACAATGAGCAGTTCTTC,CSASSGTSSNNEQFF
TRBV7-9,TRBD1,TRBJ2-7,.,TGTGCCAGCAGCTTGGGGACAGTCCCCCTATCCTACGAGCAGTACTTC,CASSLGTVPLSYEQYF